Listed here are 12 T cell receptor beta chains from one sample, sequenced in a study of blood T cell repertoires in COVID-19. The method was immunoSEQ multiplex PCR; TCRdb's version includes in-frame clones alone and lacks a portion of them. The table includes 51,000 or so clones, 70% to 90% detected once. The sequenced sample consisted of peripheral blood. All receptors come from a man older than 75 with acute or convalescent COVID-19.

V is TRBV5-6 and J is TRBJ1-5, with 8 bases matching TRBD1. CDR1 is SGHDT and CDR2 is YYEEEE in the germline V gene. V lost 4 bases and J lost 5; bases outside the gene matches: 11. This CDR3 is built from 16 residues. The CDR3 DNA is TGTGCCAGCAGCCTACACCGGACAGGGATGGATCAGCCCCAGCATTTT. Amino acid sequence: CASSLHRTGMDQPQHF.

The gene calls are TRBV11-2 and TRBJ2-1; 7 nucleotides agree with TRBD2. In germline, CDR1 is SGHAT, CDR2 FQNNGV. This CDR3 region has 16 residues. V dropped 6 bases and J dropped 0; count of bases not matched to a gene: 8. CDR3 loop: CASSTYGGSSYNEQFF. In nucleotides, the CDR3 is TGTGCCAGCAGTACCTACGGCGGGAGCTCCTACAATGAGCAGTTCTTC.

J is TRBJ1-6 and V is TRBV5-1; no definite D call. Deletions cut 0 bases from V and 6 bases from J, with 7 bases between. Germline CDR1 reads SGHRS; CDR2 reads YFSETQ. There are 14 residues in the CDR3. CDR3 sequence: CASSLGTVNSPLHF. CDR3 coding DNA: TGCGCCAGCAGCTTGGGTACAGTTAATTCACCCCTCCACTTT. Variable domain in full (rest from reference TRBV5-1 and TRBJ1-6): KAGVTQTPRYLIKTRGQQVTLSCSPISGHRSVSWYQQTPGQGLQFLFEYFSETQRNKGNFPGRFSGRQFSNSRSEMNVSTLELGDSALYLCASSLGTVNSPLHFGNGTRLTVT.

This sequence joins TRBV7-2 and TRBJ1-5; maybe TRBD1 (5 bases). This CDR3 has 16 residues. V was pared by 2 bases and J by 0 bases, with 11 bases between. Germline assignment: CDR1 SGHTA and CDR2 FQGNSA. The CDR3 nucleotides are TGTGCCAGCAGCTTAAGTGACAGCTATAGCAATCAGCCCCAGCATTTT. Residues: CASSLSDSYSNQPQHF.

The CDR3: CASSLSPPTGGLLGEQYF. The DNA for the CDR3 is TGTGCCAGCAGTTTATCCCCGCCGACAGGGGGCCTTTTGGGCGAGCAGTACTTC. This sequence joins TRBV27 and TRBJ2-7, with TRBD1 matching over 10 bases. The germline gives CDR1 MNHEY, CDR2 SMNVEV (reference sequence). The CDR3 totals 18 residues. The trim removed 0 bases at V and 6 bases at J, leaving 14 bases unmatched.

This chain connects TRBV10-3 to TRBJ1-1, with TRBD1 as a possible D gene (6 bases). The CDR3 has 13 residues. Per germline, CDR1 ENHRY and CDR2 SYGVKD. V lost 11 bases, J lost 3 bases, and 16 bases lay in between. This CDR3 reads CASSRDKDTEAFF. CDR3 coding DNA: TGTGCCTCCTCCAGGGACAAGGACACTGAAGCTTTCTTT.

CDR3 DNA: TGCGCCAGCAGCTTGGTTGGGGGGTCCTACAATGAGCAGTTCTTC. It is translated as CASSLVGGSYNEQFF. The chain has TRBV5-1 and TRBJ2-1; weak D call: TRBD2 (6 bases). Trimming took off 0 bases at V and 1 base at J, with 8 bases between the two ends. Per germline, CDR1 SGHRS and CDR2 YFSETQ. The CDR3 sequence is 15 residues long.

This chain uses TRBV20-1 with TRBJ1-1; D not resolved. From germline, CDR1 is DFQATT and CDR2 SNEGSKA (reference sequence). The CDR3 extends over 11 amino acids. V lost 6 bases and J lost 6, with 11 bases in between. The CDR3 coding sequence is TGCAGTGCCCTAGGGAGGCCTGAAGCTTTCTTT. This gives the protein CSALGRPEAFF.

V and J are TRBV5-4 and TRBJ2-1, with 14 bases matching TRBD2. Germline V gene sequence: CDR1 SGHNT, CDR2 YYREEE (reference sequence). The V and J ends lost 0 bases and 10 bases, in that order; junction bases with no gene match: 3. This CDR3 has 15 residues. CDR3 region: CASSLGLAGGREQFF. CDR3 nucleotides: TGTGCCAGCAGCTTGGGACTAGCGGGGGGGCGGGAGCAGTTCTTC.

The chain is built from TRBV5-1 and TRBJ1-1; 8 positions match TRBD1. V gave up 1 base and J gave up 9 bases; unmatched junction bases: 14. Germline CDR1 and CDR2: SGHRS and YFSETQ. This CDR3 contains 16 residues. CDR3 protein: CASSLKLATGVPKAFF. In DNA form, the CDR3 reads TGCGCCAGCAGCTTGAAACTCGCGACAGGGGTGCCCAAAGCTTTCTTT.

V usage is TRBV11-2 and J usage is TRBJ2-1; D is perhaps TRBD2 (5 bases). Trimming removed 0 bases from V and 7 bases from J, with 10 bases in between. From germline, CDR1 is SGHAT and CDR2 FQNNGV. This CDR3 contains 14 residues. CDR3 protein: CASSLDRSGNEQFF. The CDR3 region has the DNA TGTGCCAGCAGCTTAGATCGGTCGGGGAATGAGCAGTTCTTC.

V and J are TRBV10-3 and TRBJ1-2; 10 nucleotides align to TRBD1. V lost 7 bases and J lost 6; bases outside the gene matches: 2. Germline V gene lookup returns CDR1 ENHRY and CDR2 SYGVKD. The CDR3 sequence is 12 residues long. The CDR3 loop reads CAIKGTGDGYTF. The CDR3 DNA follows: TGTGCCATCAAGGGGACAGGGGATGGCTACACCTTC.